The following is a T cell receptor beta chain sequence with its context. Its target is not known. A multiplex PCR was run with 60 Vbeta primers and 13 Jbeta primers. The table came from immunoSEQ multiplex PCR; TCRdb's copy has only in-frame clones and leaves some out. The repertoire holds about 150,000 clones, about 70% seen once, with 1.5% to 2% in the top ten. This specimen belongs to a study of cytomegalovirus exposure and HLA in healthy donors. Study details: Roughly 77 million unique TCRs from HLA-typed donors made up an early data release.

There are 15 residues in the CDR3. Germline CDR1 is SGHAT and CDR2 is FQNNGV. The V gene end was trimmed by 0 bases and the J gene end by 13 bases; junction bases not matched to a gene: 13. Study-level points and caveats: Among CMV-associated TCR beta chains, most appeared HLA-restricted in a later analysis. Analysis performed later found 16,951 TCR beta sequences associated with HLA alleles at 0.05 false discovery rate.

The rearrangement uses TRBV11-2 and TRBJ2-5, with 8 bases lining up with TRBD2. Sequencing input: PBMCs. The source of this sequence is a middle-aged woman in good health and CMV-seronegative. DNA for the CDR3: TGTGCCAGCAGCTTAGATGTTGCGGCGGGAGGCGCCTCGTACTTC. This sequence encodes CASSLDVAAGGASYF.